These 26 T cell receptor beta chains were all obtained from the same sample, sequenced in a study of cytomegalovirus exposure and HLA in healthy donors. The PCR contained 60 Vbeta and 13 Jbeta primers. The table came from immunoSEQ multiplex PCR; TCRdb's copy has only in-frame clones and leaves some out. The table records about 160,000 clones, about 75% of them present only once. The sequenced material came from PBMCs. All receptors derive from a woman aged 45-65 years in good health and CMV-seropositive.

This clone was picked up a small number of times. The rearrangement joins TRBV11-2 to TRBJ2-2, with D maybe TRBD2 (5 bases). Trimming stripped 5 bases from V and 4 bases from J, with 17 bases between. Germline assignment: CDR1 SGHAT and CDR2 FQNNGV. The CDR3 covers 16 residues. The CDR3 here is CASSGMMGGSTGELFF. The CDR3 region has the DNA TGTGCCAGCAGCGGGATGATGGGCGGGTCCACCGGGGAGCTGTTTTTT.

The table lists this clone with a few counts. The chain has TRBV9 and TRBJ1-3; D is uncertain. The V end lost 0 bases, the J end lost 2 bases, and 12 bases lay between the germline ends. Germline-derived CDR1 and CDR2 are SGDLS and YYNGEE. There are 16 residues in the CDR3. Written as DNA, the CDR3 is TGTGCCAGCAGCGTAGTACCGGGGTCGGCTGGAAACACCATATATTTT. Protein: CASSVVPGSAGNTIYF.

A few counts support this clone. This chain joins TRBV7-2 and TRBJ1-1; 10 bases fit TRBD1. The germline CDR1 and CDR2 sequences are SGHTA and FQGNSA. The CDR3 has 14 residues. V dropped 4 bases and J dropped 7; count of bases not matched to a gene: 6. The CDR3 coding sequence is TGTGCCAGCAGCTCCTGGGACAGGGGTATTGAAGCTTTCTTT. Encoded protein: CASSSWDRGIEAFF.

The gene calls are TRBV5-4 and TRBJ2-3; 9 positions match TRBD2. V was pared by 2 bases and J by 2 bases, with 6 bases of the junction left unmatched. This CDR3 is built from 16 residues. Per the germline V gene, CDR1 is SGHNT and CDR2 is YYREEE (reference sequence). The CDR3 here is CASSFASGAITDTQYF. CDR3 DNA sequence: TGTGCCAGCAGCTTCGCTAGCGGGGCCATCACAGATACGCAGTATTTT.

The J gene is TRBJ2-5, the V gene TRBV5-1, with D possibly TRBD1 on 6 matching bases. The V gene's germline CDR1 is SGHRS and CDR2 YFSETQ. The ends were cut back, 4 bases at V and 5 bases at J, with 15 bases in the middle. The CDR3 length is 14 residues. In DNA form, the CDR3 reads TGCGCCAGCAGCGTTCAGGGGTTCGGGGAGACCCAGTACTTC. It specifies CASSVQGFGETQYF.

The chain combines TRBV7-8 with TRBJ1-5; 9 positions agree with TRBD1. V trimming: 4 bases; J trimming: 0 bases; junction bases outside the gene matches: 10. Germline assignment: CDR1 SGHVS and CDR2 FQNEAQ. This CDR3 contains 18 residues. The CDR3 region has the DNA TGTGCCAGCAGCTCCTCGGACAGGGGCCAGTATAGCAATCAGCCCCAGCATTTT. Residues: CASSSSDRGQYSNQPQHF.

This chain joins TRBV19 and TRBJ2-5, with 9 bases fitting TRBD1. Gene TRBJ2-7 matches the end of the DNA better, so the J call may be wrong. The CDR3 is 13 amino acids. Germline V CDR1 and CDR2: LNHDA, SQIVND (reference sequence). The CDR3 bases are TGTGCCAGTGGGGGACAGGGTATCTACGAGCAGTACTTC. Encoded protein: CASGGQGIYEQYF.

This clone was counted a single time. The V call is TRBV5-1, the J call TRBJ2-5, with 12 bases aligning to TRBD1. Germline trimming cut 4 bases from V and 5 bases from J; bases unmatched to any gene: 6. This CDR3 has 15 amino acids. Germline CDR1 and CDR2: SGHRS and YFSETQ. The CDR3, as DNA: TGCGCCAGCAGCCCTACCGGGACAGGGGGCGAGACCCAGTACTTC. The encoded protein is CASSPTGTGGETQYF.

This chain joins TRBV5-1 and TRBJ2-1; tentative D call: TRBD1 (6 bases). There are 14 residues in the CDR3. From germline, CDR1 is SGHRS and CDR2 YFSETQ. V was pared by 0 bases and J by 3 bases, with 7 bases between. For the CDR3, the DNA is TGCGCCAGCAGCTTGGGGGACAACTACAATGAGCAGTTCTTC. As protein: CASSLGDNYNEQFF. Supplemented by reference TRBV5-1 and TRBJ2-1, the full variable domain reads KAGVTQTPRYLIKTRGQQVTLSCSPISGHRSVSWYQQTPGQGLQFLFEYFSETQRNKGNFPGRFSGRQFSNSRSEMNVSTLELGDSALYLCASSLGDNYNEQFFGPGTRLTVL.

J is TRBJ1-2 and V is TRBV2, with D tentatively TRBD1 (5 bases). This CDR3 is built from 13 residues. V dropped 0 bases and J dropped 7 bases, with 9 bases sitting between them. Germline CDR1 and CDR2: SNHLY and FYNNEI. The CDR3 loop is CASSEARGCGYTF. DNA for the CDR3: TGTGCCAGCAGTGAAGCTAGGGGTTGTGGCTACACCTTC.

The chain carries TRBV7-2 and TRBJ1-2; TRBD1 is a possible D gene (5 bases). Germline V gives CDR1 SGHTA, CDR2 FQGNSA. The length of the CDR3 is 12 residues. CDR3 in DNA: TGTGGATCAGAGACAGAGTACTATGGCTACACCTTC. It translates to CGSETEYYGYTF.

This chain links TRBV19 with TRBJ2-1; TRBD2 agrees at 10 bases. Germline CDR1 is LNHDA and CDR2 is SQIVND (reference sequence). The V and J ends lost 4 bases and 6 bases, in that order; junction bases with no gene match: 6. The CDR3 runs to 15 residues. Here the CDR3 reads CASSNGLAVTNEQFF. For the CDR3, the DNA is TGTGCCAGTAGTAACGGACTAGCGGTAACCAATGAGCAGTTCTTC.

The V and J genes are TRBV19 and TRBJ1-2, with 8 bases identical to TRBD1. The CDR3 sequence is 15 residues long. CDR1 and CDR2 from the germline V gene are LNHDA and SQIVND (reference sequence). The J segment lost 8 bases and the V segment lost 6 bases, leaving 14 bases of the junction unmatched. DNA of the CDR3: TGTGCCAGTAGGACTGATAAAGGACAGGGACGAGGCTACACCTTC. Its translation is CASRTDKGQGRGYTF.

This sequence joins TRBV6-1 and TRBJ1-2; a weak D match, TRBD1 (5 bases). V was trimmed by 5 bases and J by 7 bases, leaving 17 bases between them. The CDR3 is 14 residues long. Germline CDR1 reads MNHNS; CDR2 reads SASEGT. This CDR3 is CASSFFGDGSGYTF. CDR3 DNA sequence: TGTGCCAGCAGTTTCTTTGGGGACGGGAGTGGCTACACCTTC.

The chain employs TRBV9 and TRBJ1-2, with TRBD1 matching 8 bases. V was clipped by 4 bases and J by 4 bases; unmatched bases: 9. The CDR3 covers 15 residues. The germline CDR1 and CDR2 sequences are SGDLS and YYNGEE. Here the CDR3 reads CASSTAGGEVYGYTF. The CDR3 nucleotides read TGTGCCAGCAGCACGGCAGGGGGCGAGGTCTATGGCTACACCTTC.

This chain connects TRBV5-6 to TRBJ1-2; D uncertain. Germline loops: CDR1 SGHDT, CDR2 YYEEEE. This CDR3 contains 14 residues. Trimming shortened V by 2 bases and J by 7 bases, and 15 bases separated the two germline ends. In DNA form, the CDR3 reads TGTGCCAGCAGCTTTTACAGTAACCTCGGTGGCTACACCTTC. Translating it yields CASSFYSNLGGYTF.

The V call is TRBV19, the J call TRBJ1-6, with a possible D match to TRBD1 (5 bases). Germline V gene lookup returns CDR1 LNHDA and CDR2 SQIVND (reference sequence). Trimming stripped 7 bases from V and 4 bases from J, with 14 bases between. This CDR3 has 15 residues. The CDR3 protein is CASKRDFGYNSPLHF. DNA of the CDR3: TGTGCCAGTAAAAGGGACTTCGGATATAATTCACCCCTCCACTTT. The whole variable domain, filled in from reference TRBV19 and TRBJ1-6, reads DGGITQSPKYLFRKEGQNVTLSCEQNLNHDAMYWYRQDPGQGLRLIYYSQIVNDFQKGDIAEGYSVSREKKESFPLTVTSAQKNPTAFYLCASKRDFGYNSPLHFGNGTRLTVT.

Only one count was recorded for this clone. The gene calls are TRBV7-2 and TRBJ2-7; TRBD2 aligns across 7 bases. Per germline, CDR1 SGHTA and CDR2 FQGNSA. The CDR3 extends over 13 amino acids. V lost 3 bases and J lost 9; bases outside the gene matches: 8. The CDR3 is CASSLGRGGGQYF. DNA of the CDR3: TGTGCCAGCAGCTTGGGCCGCGGGGGAGGGCAGTACTTC.

This chain links TRBV14 with TRBJ2-5; TRBD1 aligns across 8 bases. V trimming: 4 bases; J trimming: 4 bases; junction bases outside the gene matches: 8. From germline, CDR1 is SGHDN and CDR2 FVKESK. The CDR3 loop spans 15 amino acids. The CDR3 region is CASSLFRGRGETQYF. The CDR3 coding sequence is TGTGCCAGCAGCCTCTTCAGGGGGCGCGGAGAGACCCAGTACTTC.

The rearrangement uses TRBV5-1 and TRBJ2-1, with D maybe TRBD2 (6 bases). Germline CDR1 is SGHRS and CDR2 is YFSETQ. V was cut by 4 bases and J by 5 bases, with 19 bases left in between. The CDR3 is made up of 16 amino acids. CDR3: CASSTRPGTGDNEQFF. In nucleotides, the CDR3 is TGCGCCAGCAGCACTCGCCCCGGGACGGGGGACAATGAGCAGTTCTTC.

This clone was seen just once. This sequence joins TRBV5-1 and TRBJ2-5; 11 nucleotides align to TRBD1. CDR3 length equals 17 residues. Trimming at V came to 4 bases and at J to 5 bases, leaving 13 bases not matched to a gene. Germline V gene sequence: CDR1 SGHRS, CDR2 YFSETQ. CDR3 nucleotides: TGCGCCAGCAGCGCGAGGACAGGGGGCGATCATACGGAGACCCAGTACTTC. It yields the protein CASSARTGGDHTETQYF.

This clone was seen more than once but under ten times. This sequence joins TRBV6-5 and TRBJ1-5; the match to TRBD1 covers 11 bases. Germline V CDR1 and CDR2: MNHEY, SVGAGI. CDR3 size: 14 residues. Trimming cost V 6 bases and J 4 bases; bases outside gene matches: 2. The CDR3 bases are TGTGCCAGCAGGGGGACAGGGGGTAATCAGCCCCAGCATTTT. Its translation is CASRGTGGNQPQHF.

This clone appeared a single time. The chain uses TRBV27 and TRBJ2-7; 8 bases align to TRBD1. The V gene end was trimmed by 11 bases and the J gene end by 2 bases; junction bases not matched to a gene: 8. The length of the CDR3 is 13 residues. Germline-derived CDR1 and CDR2 are MNHEY and SMNVEV (reference sequence). CDR3 residues: CASRGQVPYEQYF. The CDR3 DNA reads TGTGCCTCCAGGGGACAGGTTCCCTACGAGCAGTACTTC.

The J gene is TRBJ2-1, the V gene TRBV15; D not certain. This CDR3 contains 15 residues. Looked up from germline, CDR1 is LNHNV and CDR2 is YYDKDF (reference sequence). Trimming removed 0 bases from V and 3 bases from J, with 9 bases in between. The CDR3 loop is CATSRDLASYNEQFF. The CDR3 DNA reads TGTGCCACCAGCAGAGATCTCGCTAGCTACAATGAGCAGTTCTTC.

The chain carries TRBV5-4 and TRBJ1-1, with 10 bases identical to TRBD1. The CDR3 extends over 15 amino acids. CDR1 and CDR2 from the germline V gene are SGHNT and YYREEE (reference sequence). The J segment lost 4 bases and the V segment lost 4 bases, leaving 7 bases of the junction unmatched. The CDR3 region has the DNA TGTGCCAGCAGCAGCCGGGACAGGGGAAGCACTGAAGCTTTCTTT. Translation gives CASSSRDRGSTEAFF. The full variable domain, in which reference TRBV5-4 and TRBJ1-1 provide the parts outside the CDR3, is ETGVTQSPTHLIKTRGQQVTLRCSSQSGHNTVSWYQQALGQGPQFIFQYYREEENGRGNFPPRFSGLQFPNYSSELNVNALELDDSALYLCASSSRDRGSTEAFFGQGTRLTVV.

The chain couples TRBV6-1 to TRBJ1-2; D remains unclear. CDR3 length: 13 residues. CDR1 is MNHNS and CDR2 is SASEGT in the germline V gene. V dropped 6 bases and J dropped 10 bases, with 18 bases sitting between them. In DNA, the CDR3 is TGTGCCAGCAGCGAAACGGGATGGGTGGACTACACCTTC. Translated: CASSETGWVDYTF.